This T cell receptor (beta chain) was documented in a study of a mutant IDH1 vaccine in newly diagnosed glioma. Time point given: week 47, end of study. The investigators gave 300 ug of mutant IDH1 20-mer peptide in each vaccine dose, together with topical imiquimod. Every donor had a new WHO grade 3 or 4 astrocytoma that was IDH1-mutant, with loss of nuclear ATRX. This clone was detected only a few times. As yet, its antigen is unknown. With 5 bases removed from V and 0 bases from J, the gap between germline ends came to 8 bases. Germline assignment: CDR1 SEHNR and CDR2 FQNEAQ (reference sequence). The CDR3 length is 14 residues. TCRdb's copy holds only in-frame clones and misses some; the assay was immunoSEQ multiplex PCR. The sample gives some 42,000 clones, less than 85% of which show up once; under 20% is in the top ten.

Sequencing used PBMCs, obtained from a glioma patient whose treatment included an IDH1 peptide vaccine. This receptor was taken from a man younger than 35 with glioma. Some clones in this sample may be carry-over from other donors' samples. The chain uses TRBV7-9 and TRBJ1-3; D gene unclear. The CDR3 nucleotides read TGTGCCAGCAGCCGGCGGGACTCTGGAAACACCATATATTTT. It translates to CASSRRDSGNTIYF. Drawing the rest from reference TRBV7-9 and TRBJ1-3, the complete variable domain is DTGVSQNPRHKITKRGQNVTFRCDPISEHNRLYWYRQTLGQGPEFLTYFQNEAQLEKSRLLSDRFSAERPKGSFSTLEIQRTEQGDSAMYLCASSRRDSGNTIYFGEGSWLTVV.